This TCR beta chain is from a study of cytomegalovirus exposure and HLA in healthy donors. Whole-study context: Of over 350 genotyped donors, 81% grouped in the Caucasian-associated ancestry cluster.

Trimming left V 5 bases short and J 0 bases short, with 15 bases between. The CDR3 spans 16 residues. Germline loops: CDR1 SGHTA, CDR2 FQGTGA. The PCR was carried out with 60 Vbeta primers and 13 Jbeta primers. Only in-frame clones appear in the TCRdb table, and some are missing; sequencing was by immunoSEQ multiplex PCR. The profile shows about 200,000 clones, about 80% of them singletons. Concerning this clone: Its cognate antigen is unknown.

Study results and caveats: Researchers left out some V segments, among them TRBV6-2 and TRBV6-3, as indistinguishable. A previous analysis found most TCR beta V segments productive roughly 90% or roughly 30% of the time.

Specimen: PBMCs. The chain employs TRBV7-3 and TRBJ2-3, with a tentative D call TRBD2 (6 bases). The sequence derives from a woman in her 40s in good health and CMV-seronegative. This CDR3 reads CASSLTSSGSTDTQYF. The DNA for the CDR3 is TGTGCCAGCAGCCTCACTAGTAGCGGAAGCACAGATACGCAGTATTTT.